The source of this T cell receptor beta chain is a study of CD8+ T cells in alopecia areata. The study, taken as a whole, reports: Compared with normal scalp, lesional scalp had higher clonality and more expanded CD8+ clones.

V lost 2 bases and J 3 bases, leaving 18 bases between the germline ends. The CDR3 extends over 17 amino acids. Germline V lookup: CDR1 MGHRA, CDR2 YSYEKL. The sample's treatment: oral pan-JAK inhibitor, 5-10 mg twice daily. TCR sequencing used cDNA made by reverse transcription of extracted RNA. Assay used: immunoSEQ multiplex PCR; TCRdb lists only in-frame clones, some missing. The sample yields some 170,000 clones, roughly 60% seen once. To note about this clone: Its cognate antigen is unknown.

The chain joins TRBV4-1 to TRBJ2-3, with D perhaps matching TRBD2 (7 bases). The TCR was taken from a human donor with alopecia areata. This specimen consisted of CD4+ T cells sorted from blood, obtained at approximately week 56, from a patient treated with tofacitinib. The chain's CDR3 is CASSQRGVGGLTDTQYF. The CDR3 coding sequence is TGCGCCAGCAGCCAACGAGGCGTCGGGGGGCTTACAGATACGCAGTATTTT.